Following are 30 T cell receptor beta chains from one sample sequenced in a study of blood T cell repertoires in COVID-19. Sequencing was performed with immunoSEQ multiplex PCR; in TCRdb, only in-frame clones are kept and a portion is missing. The sample lists approximately 200,000 clones, approximately 87% occurring once. Sequencing was done on a sample of peripheral blood. The receptor source for this set is a man in his 60s who had recovered from COVID-19.

The table lists this clone with a few counts. The genes are TRBV7-6 and TRBJ1-1; D unresolved. Trimming took 3 bases from V and 4 from J, leaving 18 bases between them. The CDR3 contains 16 residues. The V gene's germline CDR1 is SGHVS and CDR2 FNYEAQ. CDR3 sequence reads: CASSLLTASVGTEAFF. The CDR3 nucleotides are TGTGCCAGCAGCTTGCTTACAGCTTCCGTGGGCACTGAAGCTTTCTTT.

The chain links TRBV5-1 to TRBJ2-1; TRBD1 is a possible D gene (5 bases). This CDR3 has 15 amino acids. CDR1 and CDR2 (germline): SGHRS, YFSETQ. Trimming took 0 bases from V and 8 from J, leaving 15 bases between them. In DNA, the CDR3 is TGCGCCAGCAGCTTGGAAGGGGAAGGGTGGGATGAGCAGTTCTTC. It translates to CASSLEGEGWDEQFF.

This clone is a singleton in its sample. The chain recombines TRBV10-3 with TRBJ1-1, with TRBD1 as a possible D gene (5 bases). The ends were cut back, 7 bases at V and 3 bases at J, with 9 bases in the middle. Germline assignment: CDR1 ENHRY and CDR2 SYGVKD. The CDR3 is made up of 12 amino acids. CDR3 amino acids: CAIKRGDTEAFF. Written as DNA, the CDR3 is TGTGCCATCAAGCGGGGCGACACTGAAGCTTTCTTT.

This chain connects TRBV7-6 to TRBJ2-5; weak D call: TRBD2 (5 bases). The V gene lost 1 base and the J gene lost 5 bases, with 11 bases spanning the gap. CDR1 and CDR2 (germline): SGHVS, FNYEAQ. This CDR3 is built from 14 residues. This CDR3 is CASSLGGRRETQYF. The CDR3, as DNA: TGTGCCAGCAGCTTAGGGGGTAGGAGGGAGACCCAGTACTTC.

The chain has TRBV9 and TRBJ1-4; the match to TRBD1 covers 7 bases. The V segment lost 5 bases and the J segment 8 bases; nucleotides outside the gene matches: 3. Per germline, CDR1 SGDLS and CDR2 YYNGEE. The CDR3 covers 12 residues. As DNA, the CDR3 is TGTGCCAGCAGTGAACAGGGGGAAAAACTGTTTTTT. The encoded protein is CASSEQGEKLFF.

This rearrangement joins TRBV19 to TRBJ2-7, with 7 nucleotides matching TRBD2. This CDR3 has 14 residues. V gave up 5 bases and J gave up 8 bases; unmatched junction bases: 12. Per germline, CDR1 LNHDA and CDR2 SQIVND (reference sequence). The chain's CDR3 is CASSSAWEGRKQYF. CDR3 nucleotides: TGTGCCAGTAGTTCTGCGTGGGAGGGCCGGAAGCAGTACTTC.

The chain couples TRBV7-9 to TRBJ1-1; unclear D gene. V gave up 1 base and J gave up 6 bases, with 6 bases separating them. Germline CDR1 and CDR2: SEHNR and FQNEAQ (reference sequence). The CDR3 is made up of 12 amino acids. CDR3 protein: CASSLVSAEAFF. CDR3 sequence (DNA): TGTGCCAGCAGCTTAGTTTCCGCTGAAGCTTTCTTT.

The rearrangement links TRBV3-1 (or the pseudogene TRBV3-2) to TRBJ1-1; D might be TRBD1 (6 bases). V lost 0 bases and J lost 9, with 14 bases in between. Germline V CDR1 and CDR2: LGHDT, YNNKEL (reference sequence). The CDR3 runs 14 residues. CDR3 region: CASSQESRGNQAFF. The CDR3 nucleotides read TGTGCCAGCAGCCAAGAAAGCAGGGGCAATCAAGCTTTCTTT.

The V call is TRBV3-1 (or the pseudogene TRBV3-2), the J call TRBJ2-2; 16 positions agree with TRBD2. The CDR3 is 16 residues long. Germline CDR1 is LGHDT and CDR2 is YNNKEL (reference sequence). V lost 3 bases and J lost 6; bases outside the gene matches: 1. CDR3 DNA sequence: TGTGCCAGCAGCCAGGGACTAGCGGGGGGGGCCGGGGAGCTGTTTTTT. Residues: CASSQGLAGGAGELFF.

The V gene is TRBV2, the J gene TRBJ2-7, with 9 bases lining up with TRBD1. CDR1 is SNHLY, CDR2 FYNNEI, per germline. This CDR3 comprises 16 residues. Unmatched junction bases numbered 7, after V lost 2 bases and J lost 2 bases. The CDR3 sequence is CASSERAGTGPYEQYF. In DNA form, the CDR3 reads TGTGCCAGCAGTGAAAGAGCCGGGACAGGGCCCTACGAGCAGTACTTC.

The chain links TRBV20-1 to TRBJ1-3; no reliable D call. Germline V gives CDR1 DFQATT, CDR2 SNEGSKA (reference sequence). The CDR3 consists of 11 residues. V lost 8 bases and J 4 bases, leaving 9 bases between the germline ends. The chain's CDR3 is CSQEKGNTIYF. The CDR3, as DNA: TGCAGTCAAGAGAAGGGAAACACCATATATTTT.

The chain carries TRBV5-1 and TRBJ2-3; D unresolved. Germline V CDR1 and CDR2: SGHRS, YFSETQ. V was shortened by 4 bases and J by 0 bases, with 18 bases between the two germline ends. The CDR3 is 17 amino acids. CDR3 sequence: CASSPQPSQVSTDTQYF. CDR3 DNA sequence: TGCGCCAGCAGCCCGCAACCCTCCCAGGTTAGCACAGATACGCAGTATTTT.

This chain joins TRBV11-2 and TRBJ2-1, with TRBD2 matching 14 bases. V gave up 5 bases and J gave up 7 bases; unmatched junction bases: 7. The germline CDR1 and CDR2 sequences are SGHAT and FQNNGV. This CDR3 has 16 amino acids. For the CDR3, the DNA is TGTGCCAGCAGCGTACACGGGACTAGCGGGAGTAATGAGCAGTTCTTC. Its protein product is CASSVHGTSGSNEQFF.

V and J are TRBV27 and TRBJ2-2, with D maybe TRBD1 (6 bases). The CDR3 spans 14 residues. Trimming took 8 bases from V and 6 from J, leaving 16 bases between them. Germline V gene sequence: CDR1 MNHEY, CDR2 SMNVEV (reference sequence). As DNA, the CDR3 is TGTGCCAGCGATTATCGGTACAGGGCCGGGGAGCTGTTTTTT. This encodes CASDYRYRAGELFF.

This chain uses TRBV28 with TRBJ2-7; 7 positions match TRBD1. The V gene end was trimmed by 7 bases and the J gene end by 3 bases; junction bases not matched to a gene: 9. CDR1 and CDR2 (germline): MDHEN, SYDVKM. The CDR3 extends over 14 amino acids. CDR3 sequence (DNA): TGTGCCAGCAACTCCGGGACAGAGCTCTACGAGCAGTACTTC. It is translated as CASNSGTELYEQYF. Combining the CDR3 with reference TRBV28 and TRBJ2-7 gives the whole variable domain DVKVTQSSRYLVKRTGEKVFLECVQDMDHENMFWYRQDPGLGLRLIYFSYDVKMKEKGDIPEGYSVSREKKERFSLILESASTNQTSMYLCASNSGTELYEQYFGPGTRLTVT.

The V and J genes are TRBV28 and TRBJ2-7; 9 positions agree with TRBD1. The CDR3 is made up of 15 amino acids. Trimming at V came to 4 bases and at J to 2 bases, leaving 6 bases not matched to a gene. Looked up from germline, CDR1 is MDHEN and CDR2 is SYDVKM. DNA for the CDR3: TGTGCCAGCAGTTCTCCGGGACAGGGTACCTACGAGCAGTACTTC. This translates into CASSSPGQGTYEQYF.

The chain couples TRBV7-9 to TRBJ1-4; 10 nucleotides align to TRBD1. This CDR3 has 20 amino acids. CDR1 is SEHNR, CDR2 FQNEAQ, per germline (reference sequence). V was clipped by 5 bases and J by 4 bases; unmatched bases: 19. The CDR3 DNA reads as TGTGCCAGCAGCAGGGTCCCGGGACAGGGGCGAGGATACGGTAATGAAAAACTGTTTTTT. Protein sequence: CASSRVPGQGRGYGNEKLFF.

The chain joins TRBV7-7 to TRBJ2-2; TRBD2 matches 16 bases. V lost 4 bases, J lost 7 bases, and 3 bases stayed unmatched. Germline CDR1 is SSHAT and CDR2 is FNYEAQ (reference sequence). This CDR3 has 16 amino acids. The CDR3 sequence is CASSSGTSGRVGELFF. The CDR3 nucleotides read TGTGCCAGCAGCTCCGGGACTAGCGGGAGGGTCGGGGAGCTGTTTTTT.

This clone was observed a single time. J is TRBJ2-4 and V is TRBV28; 9 nucleotides line up with TRBD2. From germline, CDR1 is MDHEN and CDR2 SYDVKM. This CDR3 spans 15 amino acids. V was clipped by 5 bases and J by 3 bases; unmatched bases: 5. The CDR3 DNA reads TGTGCCAGCAGTGGGCTAGCGGGAATCAAAAACATTCAGTACTTC. Translated: CASSGLAGIKNIQYF.

V gene TRBV4-1 combines with J gene TRBJ2-1; 11 bases match TRBD2. V trimming: 1 base; J trimming: 2 bases; junction bases outside the gene matches: 1. Per the germline V gene, CDR1 is MGHRA and CDR2 is YSYEKL. The CDR3 is made up of 16 amino acids. CDR3 residues: CASSQVTSGTYNEQFF. CDR3 sequence (DNA): TGCGCCAGCAGCCAAGTGACTAGCGGGACCTACAATGAGCAGTTCTTC.

This clone was counted once. The rearrangement uses TRBV6-5 and TRBJ2-5, with TRBD1 identical over 7 bases. The CDR3 totals 14 residues. With V trimmed by 5 bases and J by 3 bases, 6 bases remained unmatched. The germline CDR1 and CDR2 sequences are MNHEY and SVGAGI. Here the CDR3 reads CASSPRQGEETQYF. The CDR3 DNA reads TGTGCCAGCAGTCCCCGACAGGGAGAAGAGACCCAGTACTTC.

This clone was seen only once. This chain connects TRBV18 to TRBJ1-4, with 9 bases identical to TRBD1. The length of the CDR3 is 15 residues. V shed 3 bases, J shed 8 bases, and the junction held 7 bases outside the gene matches. Germline CDR1 and CDR2: KGHSH and LQKENI. In DNA form, the CDR3 reads TGTGCCAGCTCACCCCAACAGGGGGCTGACGAAAAACTGTTTTTT. Translating it yields CASSPQQGADEKLFF.

V gene TRBV28 combines with J gene TRBJ2-2; TRBD2 matches at 8 bases. From germline, CDR1 is MDHEN and CDR2 SYDVKM. After removal of 4 bases from V and 5 bases from J, the junction contained 9 bases not matched to a gene. The CDR3 is made up of 16 amino acids. The CDR3 loop reads CASSSPAGGLTGELFF. As DNA, the CDR3 is TGTGCCAGCAGTTCACCGGCGGGGGGTTTGACCGGGGAGCTGTTTTTT.

The genes are TRBV9 and TRBJ2-3; 11 nucleotides line up with TRBD2. In germline, CDR1 is SGDLS, CDR2 YYNGEE. The trim removed 0 bases at V and 2 bases at J, leaving 5 bases unmatched. There are 17 residues in the CDR3. CDR3 bases: TGTGCCAGCAGCGTAGCTACTAGCGGGGGTTTCACAGATACGCAGTATTTT. It codes for CASSVATSGGFTDTQYF.

CDR3 nucleotide sequence: TGTGCCAGCAGCTTAGTCGGTGCGGGCTCTGGGGCCAACGTCCTGACTTTC. Protein: CASSLVGAGSGANVLTF. The gene calls are TRBV7-3 and TRBJ2-6; TRBD2 is a possible D gene (5 bases). Germline loops: CDR1 SGHTA, CDR2 FQGTGA. Trimming left V 2 bases short and J 0 bases short, with 11 bases between. CDR3 size: 17 residues.

The chain employs TRBV5-1 and TRBJ2-3, with 13 nucleotides matching TRBD2. J was trimmed by 5 bases and V by 4 bases; bases with no gene match: 7. Germline assignment: CDR1 SGHRS and CDR2 YFSETQ. The CDR3 is 16 residues long. CDR3 residues: CASSEVLAGGLDTQYF. As DNA, the CDR3 is TGCGCCAGCAGCGAGGTACTAGCGGGAGGGTTAGATACGCAGTATTTT.

V is TRBV11-2 and J is TRBJ2-1; 9 bases are a match to TRBD2. The CDR3 covers 14 residues. Germline CDR1 reads SGHAT; CDR2 reads FQNNGV. Trimming cost V 6 bases and J 12 bases; bases outside gene matches: 12. The DNA of the CDR3 is TGTGCCAGCAGGAATAGCGGGAGTGGGTTCTCGCAGTTCTTC. Translation gives CASRNSGSGFSQFF.

The chain joins TRBV5-1 to TRBJ1-1; D unclear. This CDR3 contains 14 residues. Germline V gene data show CDR1 as SGHRS and CDR2 as YFSETQ. Trimming cost V 1 base and J 4 bases, with 11 bases left between them. The CDR3 DNA follows: TGCGCCAGCAGCTTGTCCGAGGAAGGCACTGAAGCTTTCTTT. Translating it yields CASSLSEEGTEAFF.

The chain has TRBV7-2 and TRBJ1-1; possible D gene TRBD1, 5 bases. Trimming took 5 bases from V and 4 from J, leaving 20 bases between them. CDR3 length: 16 residues. Per germline, CDR1 SGHTA and CDR2 FQGNSA. Here the CDR3 reads CASSKVPPRRGTEAFF. CDR3 sequence (DNA): TGTGCCAGCAGCAAGGTACCCCCTCGGAGGGGCACTGAAGCTTTCTTT.

This chain connects TRBV5-1 to TRBJ1-2; possibly TRBD1 for D (6 bases). Germline loops: CDR1 SGHRS, CDR2 YFSETQ. The CDR3 covers 14 residues. V lost 0 bases and J lost 4, with 10 bases in between. The DNA for the CDR3 is TGCGCCAGCAGCTTGGGAGACAGGCCCTATGGCTACACCTTC. This codes for CASSLGDRPYGYTF.